This T cell receptor beta chain came from a study of cytomegalovirus exposure and HLA in healthy donors. General study results and limits: According to reports, the classifier identified cytomegalovirus status with high specificity and sensitivity. In a later analysis, HLA-associated beta chains showed higher expansion and lower generation probabilities than comparable chains.

As to this clone: Its specificity is unknown.

The primer mix had 60 Vbeta and 13 Jbeta primers. Libraries were prepared by immunoSEQ multiplex PCR; TCRdb keeps only in-frame clonotypes and omits some of them. The sample includes 130,000 to 150,000 clones, around 80% seen only once; the top ten take over 2%. The CDR3 is made up of 15 amino acids. This sequence originates from a man younger than 40 in good health and CMV-seronegative. J is TRBJ1-1 and V is TRBV21-1. TRBV21-1 is a listed pseudogene. Sequencing was done on a sample of PBMCs. The CDR3 spells CASSKENRRGTEAFF. For the CDR3, the DNA is TGTGCCAGCAGCAAAGAGAACAGGAGGGGAACTGAAGCTTTCTTT.